This T cell receptor (beta chain) was captured in a study of T cell changes during pregnancy in multiple sclerosis. Trimming pared 5 bases from V and 6 bases from J, leaving 17 bases between. This CDR3 has 14 residues. Germline V gene sequence: CDR1 MNHEY, CDR2 SMNVEV (reference sequence). TCRdb keeps only in-frame clones here, not all; method: immunoSEQ multiplex PCR. The data show over 85,000 clones, roughly nine tenths seen once. The starting material was peripheral blood, obtained after pregnancy. The receptor was derived from a female donor in good health, enrolled as a control in a pregnancy study. The chain combines TRBV27 with TRBJ2-7; D is ambiguous. The CDR3 DNA reads TGTGCCAGCAGTCCTCATTACCTAGGTCTCGAGCAGTACTTC. Translated: CASSPHYLGLEQYF.